What follows are 18 T cell receptor beta chains derived from one specimen sequenced in a study of T cell changes during pregnancy in multiple sclerosis. Produced via immunoSEQ multiplex PCR; TCRdb's table is partial and in-frame only. Among 30,000 to 40,000 clones listed, approximately 92% were seen once. Sequenced here: CD8+ T cells from peripheral blood mononuclear cells, sampled in the second trimester of pregnancy. The receptors derive from a female donor with multiple sclerosis, enrolled in a pregnancy study.

Points on this clone: At one of its ends the junction is not consistent with the germline gene, which may arise from a read error. V and J are TRBV7-3 and TRBJ2-1, with 9 bases that match TRBD2. From germline, CDR1 is SGHTA and CDR2 FQGTGA. The CDR3 extends over 18 amino acids. The CDR3 reads CASSITGTPNSAGGEQFF. The CDR3 DNA sequence: TGTGCCAGCAGCATAACCGGGACTCCAAACTCCGCGGGGGGGGAGCAGTTCTTC.

This clone was detected only once. This rearrangement joins TRBV4-1 to TRBJ1-4; possible D gene TRBD1, 5 bases. V was clipped by 6 bases and J by 7 bases, with 12 bases between them. Germline V CDR1 and CDR2: MGHRA, YSYEKL. The CDR3 contains 13 residues. The chain's CDR3 is CASRGPLSEKLFF. The CDR3 DNA sequence: TGCGCCAGCAGGGGGCCTCTCAGTGAAAAACTGTTTTTT.

The chain combines TRBV6-1 with TRBJ2-3, with D possibly TRBD1 on 5 matching bases. This CDR3 contains 14 residues. CDR1 and CDR2 (germline): MNHNS, SASEGT. Trimming removed 7 bases at V and 1 base at J, with 12 bases between. This CDR3 reads CASKAGIGTDTQYF. In DNA, the CDR3 is TGTGCCAGCAAGGCAGGGATTGGCACAGATACGCAGTATTTT.

This chain connects TRBV2 to TRBJ1-5; D might be TRBD1 (5 bases). Trimming removed 7 bases from V and 2 bases from J, with 12 bases in between. Germline V CDR1 and CDR2: SNHLY, FYNNEI. The CDR3 spans 14 residues. The CDR3 sequence: CASKPGGGNQPQHF. The CDR3 nucleotides are TGTGCCAGCAAACCCGGGGGAGGCAATCAGCCCCAGCATTTT.

This sequence joins TRBV10-3 and TRBJ1-4, with a tentative D call TRBD1 (6 bases). Germline V lookup: CDR1 ENHRY, CDR2 SYGVKD. Trimming removed 1 base at V and 8 bases at J, with 14 bases between. CDR3 size: 15 residues. The CDR3 DNA sequence: TGTGCCATCAGTGAGTTAACAGGGATCGGCGAAAAACTGTTTTTT. Protein sequence: CAISELTGIGEKLFF.

Relative to its sample, this clone is medium-sized. V gene TRBV6-1 combines with J gene TRBJ1-1; maybe TRBD1 (5 bases). V was pared by 3 bases and J by 7 bases, with 15 bases between. The CDR3 runs 14 residues. Germline-derived CDR1 and CDR2 are MNHNS and SASEGT. CDR3: CASSEGPMTVEAFF. CDR3 nucleotide sequence: TGTGCCAGCAGTGAGGGCCCAATGACAGTTGAAGCTTTCTTT.

The genes are TRBV29-1 and TRBJ2-1; 11 bases are a match to TRBD2. This CDR3 has 20 residues. The J segment lost 0 bases and the V segment lost 1 base, leaving 14 bases of the junction unmatched. In germline, CDR1 is SQVTM, CDR2 ANQGSEA. The CDR3 is CSVEGIAGTSGESSYNEQFF. CDR3 nucleotides: TGCAGCGTTGAAGGCATCGCCGGGACTAGCGGAGAGAGCTCCTACAATGAGCAGTTCTTC.

This chain joins TRBV7-9 and TRBJ2-1; no reliable D call. With 2 bases removed from V and 8 bases from J, the gap between germline ends came to 7 bases. Germline V gene sequence: CDR1 SEHNR, CDR2 FQNEAQ (reference sequence). This CDR3 is built from 12 residues. The CDR3 loop is CASSLRGDEQFF. The CDR3, as DNA: TGTGCCAGCAGCTTACGCGGAGATGAGCAGTTCTTC.

The rearrangement uses TRBV30 and TRBJ2-1; TRBD2 aligns across 9 bases. The CDR3 loop spans 15 amino acids. V lost 3 bases, J lost 7 bases, and 10 bases stayed unmatched. Germline V CDR1 and CDR2: GTSNPN, SVGIG (reference sequence). CDR3 in DNA: TGTGCCTGGAGGAGGGTAGCGGGGGTTCGGAATGAGCAGTTCTTC. Encoded protein: CAWRRVAGVRNEQFF.

DNA of the CDR3: TGCGCCAGCAGCCAAGCGGGTGACAGGGGCTACGAGCAGTACTTC. It is translated as CASSQAGDRGYEQYF. The gene calls are TRBV4-1 and TRBJ2-7, with 8 bases matching TRBD1. In germline, CDR1 is MGHRA, CDR2 YSYEKL. CDR3 length: 15 residues. The V segment lost 1 base and the J segment 3 bases; nucleotides outside the gene matches: 5.

The chain joins TRBV28 to TRBJ2-3, with 7 bases aligning to TRBD2. J lost 2 bases, V lost 2 bases, and 7 bases had no gene match. This CDR3 comprises 16 residues. Germline V gene data show CDR1 as MDHEN and CDR2 as SYDVKM. The CDR3 region is CASSLNSGLFTDTQYF. CDR3 bases: TGTGCCAGCAGTTTAAATTCGGGACTATTCACAGATACGCAGTATTTT. Complete variable domain (other parts from reference TRBV28 and TRBJ2-3): DVKVTQSSRYLVKRTGEKVFLECVQDMDHENMFWYRQDPGLGLRLIYFSYDVKMKEKGDIPEGYSVSREKKERFSLILESASTNQTSMYLCASSLNSGLFTDTQYFGPGTRLTVL.

The rearrangement links TRBV10-3 to TRBJ2-4, with a weak D call TRBD1 (6 bases). V was shortened by 2 bases and J by 6 bases, with 20 bases between the two germline ends. The germline V gene has CDR1 ENHRY and CDR2 SYGVKD. The CDR3 sequence is 17 residues long. The CDR3 loop reads CAISEEPGAPPRNIQYF. CDR3 sequence (DNA): TGTGCCATCAGTGAGGAACCAGGGGCCCCACCCCGAAACATTCAGTACTTC.

This chain uses TRBV7-9 with TRBJ2-2, with a weak D call TRBD2 (6 bases). The V gene lost 5 bases and the J gene lost 1 base, with 14 bases spanning the gap. Germline V lookup: CDR1 SEHNR, CDR2 FQNEAQ (reference sequence). This CDR3 comprises 16 residues. CDR3 amino acids: CASSPRGAENTGELFF. For the CDR3, the DNA is TGTGCCAGCAGCCCCCGCGGGGCCGAGAACACCGGGGAGCTGTTTTTT.

V and J are TRBV7-3 and TRBJ2-7; tentatively, D is TRBD2 (7 bases). Germline values: CDR1 SGHTA, CDR2 FQGTGA. V lost 4 bases to trimming and J lost 5 bases, with 18 bases between them. The CDR3 sequence is 15 residues long. The CDR3 coding sequence is TGTGCCAGCAGCTCCTGGGGGGGCCCATTGGACGAGCAGTACTTC. Translated: CASSSWGGPLDEQYF. Full variable domain (rest looked up from reference TRBV7-3 and TRBJ2-7): GAGVSQTPSNKVTEKGKYVELRCDPISGHTALYWYRQSLGQGPEFLIYFQGTGAADDSGLPNDRFFAVRPEGSVSTLKIQRTERGDSAVYLCASSSWGGPLDEQYFGPGTRLTVT.

The chain combines TRBV1 with TRBJ2-7; TRBD2 is the table's D call, not checked against the DNA. TRBV1 is flagged as a pseudogene. The CDR3 consists of 17 residues. CDR3 loop: CTSSQGTSGSTSYEQYF. The CDR3 DNA reads TGCACCAGCAGCCAGGGGACTAGCGGGAGTACCTCCTACGAGCAGTACTTC.

CDR3 nucleotide sequence: TGTGCCAGCAGTTTTCCCAACTACAATGAGCAGTTCTTC. This encodes CASSFPNYNEQFF. The chain uses TRBV25-1 and TRBJ2-1; D ambiguous. Germline V gives CDR1 MGHDK, CDR2 SYGVNS. There are 13 residues in the CDR3. V was cut by 5 bases and J by 3 bases, with 8 bases left in between.

V is TRBV18 and J is TRBJ2-3; 9 bases line up with TRBD1. The CDR3 spans 15 residues. V trimming: 4 bases; J trimming: 6 bases; junction bases outside the gene matches: 8. In germline, CDR1 is KGHSH, CDR2 LQKENI. The CDR3 nucleotides are TGTGCCAGCTCACTAAGGGGACAGGGAAGGGATACGCAGTATTTT. Protein sequence: CASSLRGQGRDTQYF.

The chain recombines TRBV5-1 with TRBJ2-3; no clear D. CDR1 is SGHRS and CDR2 is YFSETQ in the germline V gene. Trimming cost V 4 bases and J 2 bases, with 5 bases left between them. The CDR3 sequence is 12 residues long. The CDR3 loop reads CASSLNTDTQYF. CDR3 nucleotides: TGCGCCAGCAGCCTAAACACAGATACGCAGTATTTT. Drawing the rest from reference TRBV5-1 and TRBJ2-3, the complete variable domain is KAGVTQTPRYLIKTRGQQVTLSCSPISGHRSVSWYQQTPGQGLQFLFEYFSETQRNKGNFPGRFSGRQFSNSRSEMNVSTLELGDSALYLCASSLNTDTQYFGPGTRLTVL.